One and the same sample provided the 32 T cell receptor beta chains below, sequenced in a study of T cell responses to AZD1222 COVID-19 vaccine. TCRdb keeps only in-frame clones here, not all; method: immunoSEQ multiplex PCR. The sample shows approximately 170,000 clones, 85% to 90% of them seen only once. Here the sequenced sample was peripheral blood, taken on day 0 of AZD1222 vaccination. These receptors originate from an adult in good health.

The V call is TRBV3-1 (or the pseudogene TRBV3-2), the J call TRBJ2-3; TRBD2 aligns across 8 bases. The germline gives CDR1 LGHDT, CDR2 YNNKEL (reference sequence). V shed 0 bases and J 7 bases; nucleotides not matched to a gene: 12. This CDR3 comprises 17 residues. Written as DNA, the CDR3 is TGTGCCAGCAGCCAAGACTCGGGACTAGAGGCCCTCAATACGCAGTATTTT. It translates to CASSQDSGLEALNTQYF.

A few counts support this clone. The V gene is TRBV2, the J gene TRBJ2-7; perhaps TRBD2 as D (7 bases). Trimming took off 3 bases at V and 2 bases at J, with 11 bases between the two ends. The CDR3 runs to 14 residues. CDR1 SNHLY and CDR2 FYNNEI come from the germline V gene. The CDR3 region has the DNA TGTGCCAGCAGTGACGGGGGGCACCCCTACGAGCAGTACGTC. Protein product: CASSDGGHPYEQYV.

The V call is TRBV11-2, the J call TRBJ1-2; possibly TRBD1 for D (5 bases). CDR1 is SGHAT, CDR2 FQNNGV, per germline. The CDR3 is 14 residues long. V was trimmed by 0 bases and J by 7 bases, leaving 12 bases between them. The CDR3, as DNA: TGTGCCAGCAGCTTAGACGGACATAAGGCTGGCTACACCTTC. It codes for CASSLDGHKAGYTF.

This clone was recorded once. V gene TRBV5-4 combines with J gene TRBJ2-1, with D perhaps TRBD1 (5 bases). This CDR3 region has 16 residues. Per the germline V gene, CDR1 is SGHNT and CDR2 is YYREEE (reference sequence). Between the trimmed V and J ends, which lost 0 bases and 2 bases, there was a span of 12 bases. The CDR3 DNA is TGTGCCAGCAGCTTGGGGGCAGGGATTACCTACAATGAGCAGTTCTTC. Protein product: CASSLGAGITYNEQFF. Full variable domain (missing parts from reference TRBV5-4 and TRBJ2-1): ETGVTQSPTHLIKTRGQQVTLRCSSQSGHNTVSWYQQALGQGPQFIFQYYREEENGRGNFPPRFSGLQFPNYSSELNVNALELDDSALYLCASSLGAGITYNEQFFGPGTRLTVL.

The genes are TRBV4-3 and TRBJ1-5; D possibly corresponds to TRBD1 (5 bases). The V end lost 2 bases, the J end lost 6 bases, and 11 bases lay between the germline ends. The CDR3 spans 14 residues. Germline V lookup: CDR1 LGHNA, CDR2 YSLEER. Here the CDR3 reads CASSQSAGLQPQHF. CDR3 DNA sequence: TGCGCCAGCAGCCAAAGCGCAGGGCTTCAGCCCCAGCATTTT.

The chain carries TRBV25-1 and TRBJ2-2, with 7 positions matching TRBD1. V lost 6 bases, J lost 2 bases, and 6 bases stayed unmatched. Germline loops: CDR1 MGHDK, CDR2 SYGVNS. The CDR3 runs to 15 residues. CDR3 nucleotide sequence: TGTGCCAGCAGCCAGACAGGGATTAACACCGGGGAGCTGTTTTTT. Its translation is CASSQTGINTGELFF.

The chain's CDR3 is CASRGVAGNTGELFF. In DNA, the CDR3 is TGCGCCAGCAGAGGTGTGGCAGGGAACACCGGGGAGCTGTTTTTT. The chain is built from TRBV5-1 and TRBJ2-2; D is uncertain. The ends were cut back, 5 bases at V and 1 base at J, with 12 bases in the middle. The CDR3 is 15 amino acids. Germline values: CDR1 SGHRS, CDR2 YFSETQ.

The chain links TRBV5-4 to TRBJ2-7, with D maybe TRBD1 (6 bases). Trimming shortened V by 4 bases and J by 3 bases, and 14 bases separated the two germline ends. Germline-derived CDR1 and CDR2 are SGHNT and YYREEE (reference sequence). The CDR3 extends over 14 amino acids. CDR3 DNA: TGTGCCAGCAGCCGGGACAACGGAAACTACGAGCAGTACTTC. Protein product: CASSRDNGNYEQYF.

This rearrangement joins TRBV4-3 to TRBJ1-2, with D hard to call. The CDR3 extends over 15 amino acids. The V gene lost 0 bases and the J gene lost 4 bases, with 12 bases spanning the gap. Germline CDR1 and CDR2: LGHNA and YSLEER. The CDR3 sequence is CASSQDLGPVYGYTF. As DNA, the CDR3 is TGCGCCAGCAGCCAAGATTTAGGGCCTGTCTATGGCTACACCTTC.

The V and J genes are TRBV3-1 (or the pseudogene TRBV3-2) and TRBJ2-2; 9 positions agree with TRBD2. V dropped 5 bases and J dropped 1; count of bases not matched to a gene: 5. Per germline, CDR1 LGHDT and CDR2 YNNKEL (reference sequence). The CDR3 extends over 16 amino acids. CDR3 nucleotides: TGTGCCAGCAGCTTGGGACTAGCCCTGAACACCGGGGAGCTGTTTTTT. It is translated as CASSLGLALNTGELFF.

CDR3 nucleotide sequence: TGCAGTGCTAGTTCCGGGGGCCAAGAGACCCAGTACTTC. It specifies CSASSGGQETQYF. The chain has TRBV20-1 and TRBJ2-5; a possible D gene is TRBD2 (6 bases). Germline CDR1 reads DFQATT; CDR2 reads SNEGSKA (reference sequence). There are 13 residues in the CDR3. V lost 3 bases, J lost 1 base, and 9 bases lay in between.

The chain carries TRBV14 and TRBJ2-7; D is possibly TRBD1 or TRBD2 (5 bases each). This CDR3 is built from 16 residues. Germline assignment: CDR1 SGHDN and CDR2 FVKESK. CDR3 protein: CASSQDTGTRSSEQYV. The CDR3 nucleotides are TGTGCCAGCAGCCAGGATACCGGGACCCGATCCTCCGAGCAGTACGTC.

The genes are TRBV24-1 and TRBJ2-1; 11 nucleotides agree with TRBD2. Losses at the gene ends were 4 bases for V and 4 bases for J; bases not matched to a gene: 5. Looked up from germline, CDR1 is KGHDR and CDR2 is SFDVKD. The CDR3 is 16 residues long. The CDR3 region is CATSDGSGGDYNEQFF. The CDR3 DNA sequence: TGTGCCACCAGTGACGGTAGCGGGGGGGATTACAATGAGCAGTTCTTC.

V is TRBV28 and J is TRBJ2-3; D unclear. V lost 6 bases, J lost 0 bases, and 13 bases lay in between. CDR1 and CDR2 (germline): MDHEN, SYDVKM. The CDR3 consists of 15 residues. CDR3 DNA: TGTGCCAGCAGCACCACCCGGCGTAGCACAGATACGCAGTATTTT. Translating gives CASSTTRRSTDTQYF.

The chain joins TRBV12-5 to TRBJ1-1; 8 positions agree with TRBD1. J lost 3 bases, V lost 1 base, and 1 base had no gene match. The germline CDR1 and CDR2 sequences are LGHNT and FRNRAP. This CDR3 has 14 amino acids. The CDR3 bases are TGTGCTAGTGGTTTGGCAGGGGGCCACACTGAAGCTTTCTTT. It yields the protein CASGLAGGHTEAFF. The full variable domain, its missing parts supplied by reference TRBV12-5 and TRBJ1-1, is DARVTQTPRHKVTEMGQEVTMRCQPILGHNTVFWYRQTMMQGLELLAYFRNRAPLDDSGMPKDRFSAEMPDATLATLKIQPSEPRDSAVYFCASGLAGGHTEAFFGQGTRLTVV.

This chain's CDR3 is CATRQPPGQGDTDTQYF. For the CDR3, the DNA is TGTGCCACACGTCAACCACCGGGACAGGGCGATACAGATACGCAGTATTTT. The chain recombines TRBV10-3 with TRBJ2-3, with 9 bases fitting TRBD1. J lost 3 bases, V lost 10 bases, and 17 bases had no gene match. From germline, CDR1 is ENHRY and CDR2 SYGVKD. This CDR3 region has 17 residues.

The CDR3: CASSFVGRDYNEQFF. The CDR3 DNA follows: TGTGCCAGCAGCTTCGTCGGCAGGGATTACAATGAGCAGTTCTTC. The chain combines TRBV7-9 with TRBJ2-1, with D possibly being TRBD1 (5 bases). CDR3 length: 15 residues. The ends were cut back, 3 bases at V and 4 bases at J, with 13 bases in the middle. CDR1 and CDR2 (germline): SEHNR, FQNEAQ (reference sequence).

The chain couples TRBV9 to TRBJ2-7; TRBD1 agrees at 9 bases. Germline values: CDR1 SGDLS, CDR2 YYNGEE. The CDR3 totals 14 residues. The V segment lost 3 bases and the J segment 2 bases; nucleotides outside the gene matches: 3. DNA of the CDR3: TGTGCCAGCAGCGCCCGGGACAGGGCCTACGAGCAGTACTTC. Translated, it gives CASSARDRAYEQYF.

This sequence joins TRBV11-2 and TRBJ1-6; D is possibly TRBD1 (5 bases). The CDR3 has 17 residues. V lost 5 bases and J lost 1, with 15 bases in between. Germline CDR1 and CDR2: SGHAT and FQNNGV. The CDR3 sequence is CASSLIWQGSYNSPLHF. The DNA for the CDR3 is TGTGCCAGCAGCCTTATCTGGCAGGGTTCCTATAATTCACCCCTCCACTTT.

This clone was seen many times. The chain uses TRBV4-2 and TRBJ1-1; no reliable D call. The V and J ends lost 0 bases and 5 bases respectively, with 7 bases between them. There are 13 residues in the CDR3. Germline CDR1 is LGHNA and CDR2 is YNFKEQ. The DNA of the CDR3 is TGTGCCAGCAGCCAAGATGAAAAGACTGAAGCTTTCTTT. Protein product: CASSQDEKTEAFF.

This chain connects TRBV29-1 to TRBJ1-1; TRBD1 is a possible D gene (5 bases). The V and J ends lost 4 bases and 6 bases respectively, with 9 bases between them. The CDR3 covers 11 residues. Germline CDR1 reads SQVTM; CDR2 reads ANQGSEA. The CDR3 coding sequence is TGCAGCGTTGGCAGGGTTCCTGAAGCTTTCTTT. This codes for CSVGRVPEAFF.

The chain is built from TRBV27 and TRBJ2-1; D ambiguous. In germline, CDR1 is MNHEY, CDR2 SMNVEV (reference sequence). Trimming cost V 2 bases and J 3 bases, with 8 bases left between them. CDR3 length: 14 amino acids. The CDR3 DNA sequence: TGTGCCAGCAGTTTAAGAGGATTCTACAATGAGCAGTTCTTC. This sequence encodes CASSLRGFYNEQFF.

The chain combines TRBV9 with TRBJ1-4; TRBD1 might be the D (6 bases). V was shortened by 4 bases and J by 8 bases, with 15 bases between the two germline ends. CDR3 length: 14 residues. Germline V lookup: CDR1 SGDLS, CDR2 YYNGEE. The CDR3 DNA reads as TGTGCCAGCAGCCCCACAGGGAGTAGAGAAAAACTGTTTTTT. As protein: CASSPTGSREKLFF.

CDR3 DNA sequence: TGTGCCAGCAGCCGCAGGGGCCCGGATACGCAGTATTTT. Translated: CASSRRGPDTQYF. This sequence joins TRBV3-1 (or the pseudogene TRBV3-2) and TRBJ2-3; tentative D call: TRBD1 (6 bases). CDR1 LGHDT and CDR2 YNNKEL come from the germline V gene (reference sequence). This CDR3 spans 13 amino acids. Trimming shortened V by 4 bases and J by 6 bases, and 11 bases separated the two germline ends.

CDR3 residues: CASSQNNQPQHF. CDR3 sequence (DNA): TGTGCCAGCAGCCAAAACAATCAGCCCCAGCATTTT. The chain carries TRBV5-6 and TRBJ1-5, with no clear D. The CDR3 has 12 amino acids. Germline values: CDR1 SGHDT, CDR2 YYEEEE. V was cut by 4 bases and J by 3 bases, with 5 bases left in between.

Of note for this clone: The germline gene is not matched at one end of the junction; a read error may be the cause. The gene calls are TRBV7-9 and TRBJ2-7; 8 bases match TRBD1. The CDR3 sequence is 12 residues long. Germline values: CDR1 SEHNR, CDR2 FQNEAQ (reference sequence). This CDR3 is CASSLVPDRVIF. Written as DNA, the CDR3 is TGTGCCAGCAGCTTAGTCCCGGACAGGGTAATCTTC.

This clone showed up just once. This chain connects TRBV27 to TRBJ2-3, with TRBD1 as a possible D gene (6 bases). The ends were cut back, 6 bases at V and 6 bases at J, with 13 bases in the middle. CDR1 is MNHEY, CDR2 SMNVEV, per germline (reference sequence). The CDR3 length is 13 residues. CDR3 protein: CASSVMGADTQYF. The CDR3 DNA follows: TGTGCCAGCAGCGTTATGGGGGCGGATACGCAGTATTTT.

The chain uses TRBV27 and TRBJ1-4; D remains ambiguous. V was pared by 5 bases and J by 8 bases, with 21 bases between. Germline assignment: CDR1 MNHEY and CDR2 SMNVEV (reference sequence). The CDR3 contains 16 residues. For the CDR3, the DNA is TGTGCCAGCAGTCCCTCGTTCGGGGAGAGGGTCGAAAAACTGTTTTTT. Its protein is CASSPSFGERVEKLFF. The complete variable domain, with remaining parts taken from reference TRBV27 and TRBJ1-4, reads EAQVTQNPRYLITVTGKKLTVTCSQNMNHEYMSWYRQDPGLGLRQIYYSMNVEVTDKGDVPEGYKVSRKEKRNFPLILESPSPNQTSLYFCASSPSFGERVEKLFFGSGTQLSVL.

The J gene is TRBJ1-3, the V gene TRBV7-2; maybe TRBD1 (5 bases). Germline CDR1 and CDR2: SGHTA and FQGNSA. V was pared by 7 bases and J by 0 bases, with 19 bases between. The CDR3 has 17 residues. The chain's CDR3 is CASTLPGRLDSGNTIYF. CDR3 sequence (DNA): TGTGCCAGCACCCTCCCGGGGCGGCTGGACTCTGGAAACACCATATATTTT. Looking up the rest from reference TRBV7-2 and TRBJ1-3 gives the full variable domain: GAGVSQSPSNKVTEKGKDVELRCDPISGHTALYWYRQSLGQGLEFLIYFQGNSAPDKSGLPSDRFSAERTGGSVSTLTIQRTQQEDSAVYLCASTLPGRLDSGNTIYFGEGSWLTVV.

This chain connects TRBV5-1 to TRBJ2-5; 9 bases are shared with TRBD1. V shed 4 bases and J 5 bases; nucleotides not matched to a gene: 6. The germline gives CDR1 SGHRS, CDR2 YFSETQ. CDR3 length: 14 residues. Here the CDR3 reads CASSQQGAGETQYF. DNA of the CDR3: TGCGCCAGCAGCCAACAGGGGGCAGGGGAGACCCAGTACTTC.

This clone was picked up a small number of times. This chain uses TRBV5-5 with TRBJ1-6, with no clear D. V was cut by 1 base and J by 5 bases, with 13 bases left in between. The CDR3 runs to 16 residues. Germline V gives CDR1 SGHKS, CDR2 YYEKEE (reference sequence). CDR3 region: CASSLIPQAHNSPLHF. The CDR3 nucleotides are TGTGCCAGCAGCTTGATACCCCAGGCCCATAATTCACCCCTCCACTTT.

The chain couples TRBV6-1 to TRBJ1-4; weak D call: TRBD1 (5 bases). V lost 2 bases and J lost 4, with 11 bases in between. This CDR3 is built from 15 residues. Germline V CDR1 and CDR2: MNHNS, SASEGT. This CDR3 is CASSESSGLNEKLFF. DNA for the CDR3: TGTGCCAGCAGTGAAAGTTCGGGACTTAATGAAAAACTGTTTTTT.